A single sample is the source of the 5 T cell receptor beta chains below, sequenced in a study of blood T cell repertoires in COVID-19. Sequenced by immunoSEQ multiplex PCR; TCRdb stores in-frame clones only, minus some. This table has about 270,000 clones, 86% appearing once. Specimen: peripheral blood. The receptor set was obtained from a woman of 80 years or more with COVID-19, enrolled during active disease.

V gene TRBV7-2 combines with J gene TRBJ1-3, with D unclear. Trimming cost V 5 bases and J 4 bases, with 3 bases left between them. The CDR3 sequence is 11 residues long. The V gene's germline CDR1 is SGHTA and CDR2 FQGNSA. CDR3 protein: CASSQGNTIYF. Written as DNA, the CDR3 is TGTGCCAGCAGCCAGGGAAACACCATATATTTT.

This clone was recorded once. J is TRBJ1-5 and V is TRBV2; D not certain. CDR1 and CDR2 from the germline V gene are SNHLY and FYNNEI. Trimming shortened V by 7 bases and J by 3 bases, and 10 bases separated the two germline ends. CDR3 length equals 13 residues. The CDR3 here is CASNYRPNQPQHF. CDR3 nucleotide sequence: TGTGCCAGCAATTACAGACCCAATCAGCCCCAGCATTTT.

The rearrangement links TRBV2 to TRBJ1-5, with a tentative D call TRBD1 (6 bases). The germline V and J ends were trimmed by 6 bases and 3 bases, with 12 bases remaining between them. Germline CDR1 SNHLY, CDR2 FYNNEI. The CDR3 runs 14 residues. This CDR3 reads CASRTRQVNQPQHF. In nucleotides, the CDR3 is TGTGCCAGCAGAACCCGACAGGTCAATCAGCCCCAGCATTTT.

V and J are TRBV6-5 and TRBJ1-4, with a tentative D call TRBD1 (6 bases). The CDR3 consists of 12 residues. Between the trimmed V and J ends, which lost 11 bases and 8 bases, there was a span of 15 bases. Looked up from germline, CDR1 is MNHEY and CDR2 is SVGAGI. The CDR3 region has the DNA TGTGCCGCACGGGGGGCGCAGGAAAAACTGTTTTTT. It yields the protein CAARGAQEKLFF.

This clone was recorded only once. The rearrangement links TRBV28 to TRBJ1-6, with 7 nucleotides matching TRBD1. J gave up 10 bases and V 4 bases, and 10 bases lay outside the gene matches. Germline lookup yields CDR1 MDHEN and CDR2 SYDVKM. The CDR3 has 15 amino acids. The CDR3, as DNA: TGTGCCAGCAGTTCAATAGGGGGCGCAGGGTCACCCCTCCACTTT. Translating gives CASSSIGGAGSPLHF.